The next 19 T cell receptor beta chains were all read from a single sample in a study of early T cells in non-severe SARS-CoV-2 infection. Each CDR3 protein is one row after TCRdb ran MiXCR on the 5' RACE reads. The data contain 50,000 to 65,000 distinct CDR3 sequences, roughly 18% of them singletons. The sample was whole blood, taken at baseline. The receptors were sampled from an adult who was a healthcare worker with PCR-confirmed SARS-CoV-2 infection or an uninfected control (not recorded which).

This clonotype showed up just a few times. The chain is built from TRBV5-5 and TRBJ1-6, with 12 positions matching TRBD1. Germline V gene sequence: CDR1 SGHKS, CDR2 YYEKEE (reference sequence). The CDR3 consists of 16 residues. Trimming removed 4 bases from V and 5 bases from J; junction bases left unmatched: 4. The CDR3 coding sequence is TGTGCCAGCAGCGGAGGGACAGGGGGCGATAATTCACCCCTCCACTTT. Its translation: CASSGGTGGDNSPLHF. Combining the CDR3 with reference TRBV5-5 and TRBJ1-6 gives the whole variable domain DAGVTQSPTHLIKTRGQQVTLRCSPISGHKSVSWYQQVLGQGPQFIFQYYEKEERGRGNFPDRFSARQFPNYSSELNVNALLLGDSALYLCASSGGTGGDNSPLHFGNGTRLTVT.

Only a few counts were recorded for this clonotype. The chain links TRBV18 to TRBJ2-3; 14 nucleotides match TRBD2. V was clipped by 1 base and J by 1 base; unmatched bases: 10. This CDR3 is built from 20 residues. CDR1 and CDR2 (germline): KGHSH, LQKENI. CDR3 loop: CASSPRPGLAGAMGTDTQYF. CDR3 DNA: TGTGCCAGCTCACCACGTCCGGGACTAGCGGGGGCCATGGGCACAGATACGCAGTATTTT.

The chain couples TRBV19 to TRBJ1-5, with TRBD1 matching 9 bases. In germline, CDR1 is LNHDA, CDR2 SQIVND (reference sequence). The CDR3 runs to 16 residues. With V trimmed by 6 bases and J by 2 bases, 8 bases remained unmatched. DNA of the CDR3: TGTGCCAGTAGCTCCTTGAGGACAGGGGGCAATCAGCCCCAGCATTTT. This gives the protein CASSSLRTGGNQPQHF.

This clonotype occurred many times. This rearrangement joins TRBV5-1 to TRBJ2-7, with D tentatively TRBD1 or TRBD2 (5 bases each). The CDR3 sequence is 15 residues long. Trimming cost V 0 bases and J 2 bases, with 12 bases left between them. CDR1 SGHRS and CDR2 YFSETQ come from the germline V gene. The CDR3 DNA is TGCGCCAGCAGCTTGGAGGGGACGGGCGCCTACGAGCAGTACTTC. It specifies CASSLEGTGAYEQYF.

This clonotype was observed a few times. The CDR3: CASSQYELSGELFF. In DNA form, the CDR3 reads TGTGCCAGCAGCCAATATGAGCTTTCCGGGGAGCTGTTTTTT. The V call is TRBV3-1, the J call TRBJ2-2; the D is unclear. The V end lost 2 bases, the J end lost 6 bases, and 10 bases lay between the germline ends. Germline CDR1 reads LGHDT; CDR2 reads YNNKEL (reference sequence). The CDR3 length is 14 residues. Based on the CDR3 plus reference TRBV3-1 and TRBJ2-2, the full variable domain is DTAVSQTPKYLVTQMGNDKSIKCEQNLGHDTMYWYKQDSKKFLKIMFSYNNKELIINETVPNRFSPKSPDKAHLNLHINSLELGDSAVYFCASSQYELSGELFFGEGSRLTVL.

The V call is TRBV6-2 or TRBV6-3, the J call TRBJ2-6, with TRBD2 identical over 9 bases. The CDR3 is 18 residues long. V was clipped by 5 bases and J by 0 bases; unmatched bases: 8. Germline lookup yields CDR1 MNHEY and CDR2 SVGEGT. CDR3 DNA: TGTGCCAGCAGTCGCTTGACTAGCGGCAGCTCTGGGGCCAACGTCCTGACTTTC. This encodes CASSRLTSGSSGANVLTF.

This sequence joins TRBV28 and TRBJ2-7; 11 bases are shared with TRBD1. Losses at the gene ends were 1 base for V and 3 bases for J; bases not matched to a gene: 23. The CDR3 extends over 22 amino acids. Germline loops: CDR1 MDHEN, CDR2 SYDVKM. CDR3 in DNA: TGTGCCAGCAGTTTATTCTTCGGTCCGGGACAGGGGGTTCCAAAGTTTGTCTACGAGCAGTACTTC. Its protein is CASSLFFGPGQGVPKFVYEQYF.

Ten or more counts support this clonotype. V is TRBV27 and J is TRBJ1-1; the D gene is possibly TRBD1 (5 bases). The CDR3 runs 14 residues. Per germline, CDR1 MNHEY and CDR2 SMNVEV (reference sequence). The ends were cut back, 4 bases at V and 1 base at J, with 10 bases in the middle. The CDR3 DNA reads as TGTGCCAGCAGTTGGGGCGGGAGGAACACTGAAGCTTTCTTT. Translation gives CASSWGGRNTEAFF.

This clonotype was recorded a few times. The V gene is TRBV7-9, the J gene TRBJ2-3; D gene unclear. Germline V CDR1 and CDR2: SEHNR, FQNEAQ (reference sequence). This CDR3 spans 11 amino acids. Trimming pared 8 bases from V and 0 bases from J, leaving 3 bases between. This CDR3 reads CASGSTDTQYF. DNA for the CDR3: TGTGCCAGCGGAAGCACAGATACGCAGTATTTT. Full variable domain (missing parts from reference TRBV7-9 and TRBJ2-3): DTGVSQNPRHKITKRGQNVTFRCDPISEHNRLYWYRQTLGQGPEFLTYFQNEAQLEKSRLLSDRFSAERPKGSFSTLEIQRTEQGDSAMYLCASGSTDTQYFGPGTRLTVL.

This sequence joins TRBV4-1 and TRBJ2-3; D possibly corresponds to TRBD2 (5 bases). Trimming took 1 base from V and 6 from J, leaving 17 bases between them. The germline V gene encodes CDR1 MGHRA and CDR2 YSYEKL. The CDR3 sequence is 16 residues long. The chain's CDR3 is CASSQVATLLGDTQYF. DNA for the CDR3: TGCGCCAGCAGCCAAGTAGCGACCCTATTGGGCGATACGCAGTATTTT.

V gene TRBV18 combines with J gene TRBJ2-7, with 10 positions matching TRBD1. Germline V CDR1 and CDR2: KGHSH, LQKENI. With V trimmed by 4 bases and J by 2 bases, 5 bases remained unmatched. This CDR3 region has 15 residues. In nucleotides, the CDR3 is TGTGCCAGCTCACAATACGGGACAGGGGCCTACGAGCAGTACTTC. It specifies CASSQYGTGAYEQYF. The whole variable domain, filled in from reference TRBV18 and TRBJ2-7, reads NAGVMQNPRHLVRRRGQEARLRCSPMKGHSHVYWYRQLPEEGLKFMVYLQKENIIDESGMPKERFSAEFPKEGPSILRIQQVVRGDSAAYFCASSQYGTGAYEQYFGPGTRLTVT.

This clonotype was detected many times. CDR3 amino acids: CSVAQGANEQYF. In nucleotides, the CDR3 is TGCAGCGTTGCCCAGGGGGCGAACGAGCAGTACTTC. The rearrangement links TRBV29-1 to TRBJ2-7, with 8 bases aligning to TRBD1. Germline loops: CDR1 SQVTM, CDR2 ANQGSEA. Germline trimming cut 4 bases from V and 5 bases from J; bases unmatched to any gene: 4. The CDR3 has 12 residues.

This chain connects TRBV30 to TRBJ1-5; no clear D. The length of the CDR3 is 13 residues. Trimming left V 2 bases short and J 5 bases short, with 10 bases between. CDR1 is GTSNPN and CDR2 is SVGIG in the germline V gene (reference sequence). The CDR3 DNA reads as TGTGCCTGGAGTCTCGCCCGGGATCAGCCCCAGCATTTT. It specifies CAWSLARDQPQHF.

This clonotype was detected only a few times. V usage is TRBV21-1 and J usage is TRBJ1-1; TRBD1 is the table's D call, not checked against the DNA. TRBV21-1 corresponds to a pseudogene. This CDR3 contains 14 residues. Here the CDR3 reads CASSKKGGNTEAFF. The CDR3 bases are TGTGCCAGCAGCAAAAAAGGGGGGAACACTGAAGCTTTCTTT.

This chain joins TRBV7-2 and TRBJ1-6; 8 nucleotides agree with TRBD1. Germline V gene sequence: CDR1 SGHTA, CDR2 FQGNSA. The CDR3 contains 15 residues. V gave up 5 bases and J gave up 5 bases; unmatched junction bases: 5. The CDR3 nucleotides read TGTGCCAGCAGCCTGGGGACAGGCAATAATTCACCCCTCCACTTT. This codes for CASSLGTGNNSPLHF.

The chain uses TRBV20-1 and TRBJ2-2; D is perhaps TRBD1 or TRBD2 (6 bases each). Trimming removed 7 bases at V and 4 bases at J, with 19 bases between. Germline V gives CDR1 DFQATT, CDR2 SNEGSKA (reference sequence). CDR3 size: 15 residues. The CDR3 DNA follows: TGCAGTGTACCCTGGGCCAGGGGAGGCACCGGGGAGCTGTTTTTT. It codes for CSVPWARGGTGELFF.

At least ten counts were recorded for this clonotype. V gene TRBV29-1 combines with J gene TRBJ1-2; no reliable D call. Trimming removed 6 bases at V and 2 bases at J, with 13 bases between. Germline lookup yields CDR1 SQVTM and CDR2 ANQGSEA. This CDR3 is 13 amino acids long. The chain's CDR3 is CSVRTHQNYGYTF. As DNA, the CDR3 is TGCAGCGTCAGGACTCATCAGAACTATGGCTACACCTTC.

This clonotype was counted a few times. The CDR3 DNA is TGTGCCAGCACCCCCCCGAGGGTGGAGGGTAGGGGCTACACCTTC. Translated, it gives CASTPPRVEGRGYTF. V and J are TRBV2 and TRBJ1-2; D is ambiguous. The CDR3 length is 15 residues. Germline V gene sequence: CDR1 SNHLY, CDR2 FYNNEI. The germline V and J ends were trimmed by 7 bases and 8 bases, with 23 bases remaining between them.

This clonotype was observed a few times. The chain uses TRBV11-2 and TRBJ2-4, with TRBD1 matching over 9 bases. The CDR3 runs 13 residues. Per germline, CDR1 SGHAT and CDR2 FQNNGV. With 5 bases clipped from V and 8 bases from J, the junction kept 4 bases outside the gene matches. The CDR3, as DNA: TGTGCCAGCAGCCCGCGGACAGGGGACATTCAGTACTTC. Residues: CASSPRTGDIQYF.